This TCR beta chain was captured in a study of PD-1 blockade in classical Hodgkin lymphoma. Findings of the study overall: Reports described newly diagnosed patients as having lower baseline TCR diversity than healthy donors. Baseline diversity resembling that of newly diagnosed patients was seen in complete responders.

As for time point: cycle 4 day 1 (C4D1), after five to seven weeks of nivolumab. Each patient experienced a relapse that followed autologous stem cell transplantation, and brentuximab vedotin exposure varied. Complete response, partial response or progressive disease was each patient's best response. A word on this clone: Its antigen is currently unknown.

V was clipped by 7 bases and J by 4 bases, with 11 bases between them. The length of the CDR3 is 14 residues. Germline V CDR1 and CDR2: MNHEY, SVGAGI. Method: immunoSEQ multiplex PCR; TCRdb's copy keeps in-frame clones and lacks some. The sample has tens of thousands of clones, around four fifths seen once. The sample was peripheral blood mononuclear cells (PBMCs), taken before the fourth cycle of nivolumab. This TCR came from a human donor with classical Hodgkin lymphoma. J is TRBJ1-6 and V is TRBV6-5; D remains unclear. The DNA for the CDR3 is TGTGCCAGCAAAAGGGTTTCTTATAATTCACCCCTCCACTTT. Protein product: CASKRVSYNSPLHF.